This T cell receptor (beta chain) was profiled in a study of Graves' ophthalmopathy and Graves' hyperthyroidism. The study's findings and limits: Most expanded clonotypes in thyroid above 0.001 frequency also showed up in blood. Separation of ophthalmopathy from stable hyperthyroidism was achieved by a 13-signature model, at about 91% sensitivity and around 81% specificity.

Stable hyperthyroidism meant no progression to ophthalmopathy within 18 months of follow-up. From RNA, the CDR3 regions of TCR beta chains were amplified and sequenced. The workflow started with a first-round RT-PCR run with HTBI primers and then moved on to a second-round multiplex PCR. TCRdb used MiXCR to reprocess the multiplex PCR reads, holding one entry per CDR3 protein. The sample lists some 350,000 distinct CDR3 sequences, about 18% seen once, with 2.4% in the top ten. Germline V gives CDR1 SGHDT, CDR2 YYEEEE. This CDR3 spans 16 amino acids. With V trimmed by 0 bases and J by 7 bases, 10 bases remained unmatched. This clonotype has at least ten counts. Its antigen is currently unknown.

Sequencing was done on a sample of peripheral blood. The clonotype originates from an adult woman with stable Graves' hyperthyroidism. The chain is built from TRBV5-6 and TRBJ1-5; 7 bases line up with TRBD1. DNA of the CDR3: TGTGCCAGCAGCTTGGCCGGACAGGTCCGAGGCCAGCCCCAGCATTTT. It is translated as CASSLAGQVRGQPQHF. The full variable domain, completed using reference TRBV5-6 and TRBJ1-5, is DAGVTQSPTHLIKTRGQQVTLRCSPKSGHDTVSWYQQALGQGPQFIFQYYEEEERQRGNFPDRFSGHQFPNYSSELNVNALLLGDSALYLCASSLAGQVRGQPQHFGDGTRLSIL.